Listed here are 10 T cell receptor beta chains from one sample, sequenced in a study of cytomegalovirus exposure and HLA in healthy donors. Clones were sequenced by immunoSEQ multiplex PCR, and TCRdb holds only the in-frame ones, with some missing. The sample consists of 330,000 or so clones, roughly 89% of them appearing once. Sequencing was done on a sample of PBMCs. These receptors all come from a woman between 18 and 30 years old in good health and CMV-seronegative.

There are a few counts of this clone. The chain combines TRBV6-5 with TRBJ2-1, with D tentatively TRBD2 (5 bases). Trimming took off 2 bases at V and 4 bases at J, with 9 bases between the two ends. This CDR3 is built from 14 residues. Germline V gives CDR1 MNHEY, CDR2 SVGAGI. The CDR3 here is CASSYRERYNEQFF. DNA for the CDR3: TGTGCCAGCAGTTACCGTGAGCGGTACAATGAGCAGTTCTTC.

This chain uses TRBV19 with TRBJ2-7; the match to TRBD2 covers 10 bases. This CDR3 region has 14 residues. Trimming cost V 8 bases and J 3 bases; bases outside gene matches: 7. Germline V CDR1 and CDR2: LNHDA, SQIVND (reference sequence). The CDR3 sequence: CASGGLAPDYEQYF. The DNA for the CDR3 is TGTGCCAGTGGGGGACTAGCGCCGGACTACGAGCAGTACTTC.

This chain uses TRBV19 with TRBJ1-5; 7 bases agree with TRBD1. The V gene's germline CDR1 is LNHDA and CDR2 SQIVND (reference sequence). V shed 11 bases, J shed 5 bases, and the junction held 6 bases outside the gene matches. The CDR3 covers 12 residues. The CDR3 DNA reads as TGTGCCGGAGGGACAGCCTATCAGCCCCAGCATTTT. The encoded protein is CAGGTAYQPQHF.

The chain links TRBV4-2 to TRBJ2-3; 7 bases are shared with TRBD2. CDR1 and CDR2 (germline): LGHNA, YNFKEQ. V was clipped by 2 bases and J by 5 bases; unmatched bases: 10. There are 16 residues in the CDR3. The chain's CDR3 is CASSQMASGKVDTQYF. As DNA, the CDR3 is TGTGCCAGCAGCCAAATGGCTAGCGGAAAGGTAGATACGCAGTATTTT.

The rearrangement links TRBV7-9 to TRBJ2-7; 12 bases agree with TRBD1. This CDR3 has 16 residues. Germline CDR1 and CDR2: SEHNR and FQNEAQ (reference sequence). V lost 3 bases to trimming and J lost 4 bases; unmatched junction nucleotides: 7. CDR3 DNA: TGTGCCAGCAGCTTCTCCCGGGACAGGGGGCGTTACGAGCAGTACTTC. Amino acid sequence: CASSFSRDRGRYEQYF.

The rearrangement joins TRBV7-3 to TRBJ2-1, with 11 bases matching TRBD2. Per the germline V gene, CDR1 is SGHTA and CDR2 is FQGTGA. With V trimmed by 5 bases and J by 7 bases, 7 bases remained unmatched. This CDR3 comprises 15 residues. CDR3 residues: CASSRGTSGWNEQFF. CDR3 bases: TGTGCCAGCAGCCGAGGGACTAGCGGCTGGAATGAGCAGTTCTTC.

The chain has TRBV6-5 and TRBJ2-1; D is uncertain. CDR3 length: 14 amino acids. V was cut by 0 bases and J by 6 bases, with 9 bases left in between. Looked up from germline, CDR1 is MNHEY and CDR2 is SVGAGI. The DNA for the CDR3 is TGTGCCAGCAGTTACTCTTTCCAAGCCAATGAGCAGTTCTTC. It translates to CASSYSFQANEQFF.

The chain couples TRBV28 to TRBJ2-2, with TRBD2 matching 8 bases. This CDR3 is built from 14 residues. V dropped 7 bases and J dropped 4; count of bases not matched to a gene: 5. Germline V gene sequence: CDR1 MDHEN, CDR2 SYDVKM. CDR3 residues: CASMGTSGTGELFF. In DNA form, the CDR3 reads TGTGCCAGCATGGGGACTAGTGGCACCGGGGAGCTGTTTTTT.

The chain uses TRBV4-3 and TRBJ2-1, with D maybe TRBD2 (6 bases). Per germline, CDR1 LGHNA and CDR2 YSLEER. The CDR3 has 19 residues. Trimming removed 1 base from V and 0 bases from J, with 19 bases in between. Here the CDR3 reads CASSQGGGVGLLSYNEQFF. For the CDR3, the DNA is TGCGCCAGCAGCCAAGGTGGAGGGGTAGGACTCCTCTCCTACAATGAGCAGTTCTTC.

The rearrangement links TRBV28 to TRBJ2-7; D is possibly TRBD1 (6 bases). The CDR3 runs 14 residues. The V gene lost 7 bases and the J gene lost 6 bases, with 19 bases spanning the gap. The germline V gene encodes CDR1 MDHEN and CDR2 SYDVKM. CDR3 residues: CASILRGIKGEQYF. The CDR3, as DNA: TGTGCCAGCATCCTGAGGGGGATTAAGGGCGAGCAGTACTTC.